Sequencing of this TCR beta chain was carried out in a study of blood T cell repertoires in COVID-19. In the study overall: Nucleic acid was either cDNA or gDNA, and it came from T cells, B-cell-depleted T cells, or PBMCs.

This clone was seen a few times. The CDR3 has 13 amino acids. TCRdb keeps only in-frame clones here, not all; method: immunoSEQ multiplex PCR. In the table there are approximately 180,000 clones, roughly 80% of which are singletons. Material for sequencing was peripheral blood. V gene TRBV21-1 combines with J gene TRBJ1-2; TRBD1 was called by the table and not checked on the DNA. TRBV21-1 is an annotated pseudogene. This sequence was found in a woman in her sixties or seventies with acute or convalescent COVID-19. CDR3 sequence (DNA): TGTGCCAGCACCGAGGGACAGATCTATGGCTACACCTTC. Encoded protein: CASTEGQIYGYTF.